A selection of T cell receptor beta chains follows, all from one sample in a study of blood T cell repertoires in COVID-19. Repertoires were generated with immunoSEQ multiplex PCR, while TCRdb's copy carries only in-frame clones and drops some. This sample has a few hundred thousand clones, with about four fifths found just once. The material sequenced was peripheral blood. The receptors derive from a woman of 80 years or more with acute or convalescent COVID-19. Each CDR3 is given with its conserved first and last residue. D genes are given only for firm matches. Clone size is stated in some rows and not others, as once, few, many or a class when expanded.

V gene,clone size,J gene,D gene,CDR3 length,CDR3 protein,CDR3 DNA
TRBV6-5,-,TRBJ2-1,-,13,CASSLPSTNEQFF,TGTGCCAGCAGTCTCCCTTCCACAAATGAGCAGTTCTTC
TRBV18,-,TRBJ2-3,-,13,CASSASEGDTQYF,TGTGCCAGCTCGGCTTCCGAGGGTGATACGCAGTATTTT
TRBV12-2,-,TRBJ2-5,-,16,CASSSPSERGAETQYF,TGTGCAAGTAGCTCCCCAAGTGAGCGGGGGGCGGAGACCCAGTACTTC
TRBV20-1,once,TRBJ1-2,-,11,CSASGGYGYTF,TGCAGTGCTAGCGGAGGGTATGGCTACACCTTC
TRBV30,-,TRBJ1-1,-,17,CAWERGTGIWVNTEAFF,TGTGCCTGGGAGAGGGGAACAGGGATCTGGGTGAACACTGAAGCTTTCTTT
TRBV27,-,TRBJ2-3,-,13,CASRIVFADTQYF,TGTGCCAGCAGGATAGTCTTTGCAGATACGCAGTATTTT
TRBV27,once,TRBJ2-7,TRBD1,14,CASSSRTGNYEQYF,TGTGCCAGCAGTTCTCGGACAGGAAACTACGAGCAGTACTTC
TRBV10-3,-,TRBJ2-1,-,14,CATRRGRDYNEQFF,TGTGCCACCCGTAGAGGGCGGGACTACAATGAGCAGTTCTTC
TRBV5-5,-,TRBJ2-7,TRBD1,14,CASASGTGSYEQYF,TGTGCCAGCGCCTCCGGGACAGGGTCCTACGAGCAGTACTTC
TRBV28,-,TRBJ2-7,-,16,CASRPAMGQRSYEQYF,TGTGCCAGCAGGCCCGCCATGGGCCAACGCTCCTACGAGCAGTACTTC
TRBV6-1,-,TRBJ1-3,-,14,CASSDGGPGNTIYF,TGTGCCAGCAGTGACGGCGGGCCTGGAAACACCATATATTTT
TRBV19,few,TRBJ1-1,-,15,CASSIRDTVNTEAFF,TGTGCCAGTAGTATAAGGGACACCGTGAACACTGAAGCTTTCTTT
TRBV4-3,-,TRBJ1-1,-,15,CASSQGVRGYTEAFF,TGCGCCAGCAGCCAAGGCGTCAGGGGTTACACTGAAGCTTTCTTT
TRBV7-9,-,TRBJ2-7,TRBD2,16,CASSFYPSGATYEQYF,TGTGCCAGCAGCTTCTATCCTAGCGGAGCCACCTACGAGCAGTACTTC
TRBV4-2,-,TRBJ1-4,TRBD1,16,CASSQEGQGSNEKLFF,TGTGCCAGCAGCCAAGAAGGACAGGGTAGTAATGAAAAACTGTTTTTT
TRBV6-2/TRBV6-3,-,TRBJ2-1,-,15,CASSDTQGSYNEQFF,TGTGCCAGCAGTGATACGCAGGGTTCCTACAATGAGCAGTTCTTC
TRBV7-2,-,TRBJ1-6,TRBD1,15,CASSSRTGDYSPLHF,TGTGCCAGCAGCTCTCGGACAGGGGATTACTCACCCCTCCACTTT
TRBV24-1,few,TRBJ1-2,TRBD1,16,CATSARDRGSNYGYTF,TGTGCCACCAGTGCAAGGGACAGGGGTTCTAACTATGGCTACACCTTC
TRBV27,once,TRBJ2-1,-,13,CASRTPLEYEQFF,TGTGCCAGCAGGACTCCCCTGGAGTATGAGCAGTTCTTC
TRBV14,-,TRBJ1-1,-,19,CASSQDRGQRGVLNTEAFF,TGTGCCAGCAGCCAAGATAGGGGACAAAGAGGAGTTCTGAACACTGAAGCTTTCTTT
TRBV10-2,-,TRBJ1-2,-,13,CASSEYRDYGYTF,TGCGCCAGCAGTGAGTACAGGGACTATGGCTACACCTTC
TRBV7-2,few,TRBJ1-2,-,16,CASSAGPGDLFYGYTF,TGTGCCAGCAGCGCGGGGCCGGGGGACCTTTTCTATGGCTACACCTTC
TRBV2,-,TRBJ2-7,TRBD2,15,CASSESSGSSNEQYF,TGTGCCAGCAGTGAGAGTAGCGGGAGTTCCAACGAGCAGTACTTC
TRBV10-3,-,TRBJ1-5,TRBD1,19,CAISAGQGVPAYSNQPQHF,TGTGCCATCAGTGCGGGGCAGGGGGTGCCAGCCTATAGCAATCAGCCCCAGCATTTT
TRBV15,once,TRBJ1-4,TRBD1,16,CATRNDRGPNNEKLFF,TGTGCCACCAGGAACGACAGGGGGCCGAATAATGAAAAACTGTTTTTT
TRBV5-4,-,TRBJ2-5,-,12,CASSLDRETQYF,TGTGCCAGCAGCTTGGACCGGGAGACCCAGTACTTC
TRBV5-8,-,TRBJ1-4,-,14,CASSFFQGNEKLFF,TGTGCCAGCAGCTTTTTTCAGGGTAATGAAAAACTGTTTTTT
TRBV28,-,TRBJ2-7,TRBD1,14,CASSFETGRHEQYF,TGTGCCAGCAGCTTTGAGACAGGGCGCCACGAGCAGTACTTC
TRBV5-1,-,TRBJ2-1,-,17,CASSLVQSEGGSNEQFF,TGCGCCAGCAGCTTGGTACAATCCGAAGGAGGCTCCAATGAGCAGTTCTTC
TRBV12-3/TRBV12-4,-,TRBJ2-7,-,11,CASSLVVVQYF,TGTGCCAGCAGTTTGGTTGTAGTGCAGTACTTC
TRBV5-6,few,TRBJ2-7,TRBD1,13,CASSWTGVGEQYF,TGTGCCAGCAGCTGGACAGGGGTCGGGGAGCAGTACTTC
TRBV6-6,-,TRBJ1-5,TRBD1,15,CASTFDRGTNQPQHF,TGTGCCAGCACCTTCGACAGGGGGACGAATCAGCCCCAGCATTTT
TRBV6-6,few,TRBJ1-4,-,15,CASSLKGGGDEKLFF,TGTGCCAGCAGTCTTAAAGGGGGGGGAGATGAAAAACTGTTTTTT
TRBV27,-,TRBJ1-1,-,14,CASSPRAMNTEAFF,TGTGCCAGCAGTCCCAGGGCAATGAACACTGAAGCTTTCTTT
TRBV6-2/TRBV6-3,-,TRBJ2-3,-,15,CASSYPPRPPDTQYF,TGTGCCAGCAGTTACCCCCCTAGACCCCCAGATACGCAGTATTTT
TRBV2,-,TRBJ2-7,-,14,CASRAEDYSYEQYF,TGTGCCAGCAGAGCCGAGGACTACTCCTACGAGCAGTACTTC
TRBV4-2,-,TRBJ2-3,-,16,CASSQGSNPQADTQYF,TGTGCCAGCAGCCAAGGGTCCAACCCCCAGGCAGATACGCAGTATTTT
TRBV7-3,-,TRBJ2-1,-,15,CASSDSGDAYNEQFF,TGTGCCAGCAGCGATAGCGGTGATGCCTACAATGAGCAGTTCTTC
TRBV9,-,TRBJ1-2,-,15,CASSTPPDGNYGYTF,TGTGCCAGCAGCACCCCACCCGACGGGAACTATGGCTACACCTTC
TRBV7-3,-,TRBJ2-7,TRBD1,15,CASSLQGTGSGEQYF,TGTGCCAGCAGCTTACAAGGGACAGGGTCCGGCGAGCAGTACTTC
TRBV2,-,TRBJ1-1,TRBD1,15,CASSEASGGITEAFF,TGTGCCAGCAGTGAAGCGTCAGGGGGCATAACTGAAGCTTTCTTT
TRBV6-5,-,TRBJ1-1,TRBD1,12,CASSTTGGQAFF,TGTGCCAGCAGTACCACAGGGGGCCAAGCTTTCTTT
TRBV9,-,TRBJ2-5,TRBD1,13,CASRGQGEETQYF,TGTGCCAGCCGGGGACAGGGTGAAGAGACCCAGTACTTC
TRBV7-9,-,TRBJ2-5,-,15,CASSLLLFPQETQYF,TGTGCCAGCAGCTTACTTTTGTTTCCCCAAGAGACCCAGTACTTC
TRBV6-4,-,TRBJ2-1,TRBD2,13,CASSDETSGILFF,TGTGCCAGCAGTGACGAGACTAGCGGGATACTTTTCTTC
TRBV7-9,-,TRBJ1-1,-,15,CASSTTTGMNTEAFF,TGTGCCAGCAGCACCACGACGGGGATGAACACTGAAGCTTTCTTT